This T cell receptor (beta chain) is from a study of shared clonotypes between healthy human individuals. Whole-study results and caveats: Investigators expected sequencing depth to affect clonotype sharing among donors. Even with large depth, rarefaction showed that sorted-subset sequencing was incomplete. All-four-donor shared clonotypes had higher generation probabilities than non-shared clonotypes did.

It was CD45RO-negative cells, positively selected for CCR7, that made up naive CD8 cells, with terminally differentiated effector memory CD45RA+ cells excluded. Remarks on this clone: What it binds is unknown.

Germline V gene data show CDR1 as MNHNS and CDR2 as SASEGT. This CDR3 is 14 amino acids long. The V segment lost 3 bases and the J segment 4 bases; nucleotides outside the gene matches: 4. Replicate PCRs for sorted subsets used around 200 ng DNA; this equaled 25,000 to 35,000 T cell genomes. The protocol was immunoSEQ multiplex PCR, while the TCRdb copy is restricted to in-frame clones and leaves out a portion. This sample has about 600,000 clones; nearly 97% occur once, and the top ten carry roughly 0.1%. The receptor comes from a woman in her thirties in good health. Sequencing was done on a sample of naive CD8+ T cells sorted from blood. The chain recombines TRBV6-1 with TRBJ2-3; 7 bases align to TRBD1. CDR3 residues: CASSDLTGPDTQYF. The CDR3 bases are TGTGCCAGCAGTGACCTGACAGGGCCAGATACGCAGTATTTT.